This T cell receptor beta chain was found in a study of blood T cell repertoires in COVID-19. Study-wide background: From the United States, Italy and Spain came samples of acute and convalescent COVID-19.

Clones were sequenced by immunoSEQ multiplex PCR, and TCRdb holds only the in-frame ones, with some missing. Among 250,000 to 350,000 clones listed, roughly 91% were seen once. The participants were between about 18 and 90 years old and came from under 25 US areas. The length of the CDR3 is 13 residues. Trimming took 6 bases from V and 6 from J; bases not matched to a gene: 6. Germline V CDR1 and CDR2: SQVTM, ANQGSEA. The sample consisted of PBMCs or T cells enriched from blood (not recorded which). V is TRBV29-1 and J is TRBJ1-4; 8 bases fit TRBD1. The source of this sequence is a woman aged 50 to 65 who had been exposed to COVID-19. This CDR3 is CSVTGGRDEKLFF. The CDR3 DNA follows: TGCAGCGTAACAGGGGGTCGGGATGAAAAACTGTTTTTT.